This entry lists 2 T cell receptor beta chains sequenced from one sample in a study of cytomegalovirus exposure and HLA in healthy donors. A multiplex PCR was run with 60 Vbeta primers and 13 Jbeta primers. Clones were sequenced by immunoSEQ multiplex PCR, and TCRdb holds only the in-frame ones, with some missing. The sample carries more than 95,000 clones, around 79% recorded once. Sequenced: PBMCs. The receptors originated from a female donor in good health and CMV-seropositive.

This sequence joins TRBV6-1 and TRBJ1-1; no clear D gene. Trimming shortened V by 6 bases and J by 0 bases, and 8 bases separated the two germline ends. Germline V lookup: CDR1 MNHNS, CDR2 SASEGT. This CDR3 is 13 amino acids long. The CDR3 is CASRPSVNTEAFF. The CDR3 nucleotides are TGTGCCAGCAGACCATCAGTGAACACTGAAGCTTTCTTT.

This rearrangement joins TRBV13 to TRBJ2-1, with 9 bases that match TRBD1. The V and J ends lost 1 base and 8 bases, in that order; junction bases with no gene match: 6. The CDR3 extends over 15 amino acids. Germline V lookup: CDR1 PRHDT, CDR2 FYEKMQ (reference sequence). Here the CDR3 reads CASSLVGTGFDEQFF. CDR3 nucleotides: TGTGCCAGCAGCTTAGTAGGGACAGGGTTTGATGAGCAGTTCTTC.